The entry below gives a single T cell receptor beta chain sequence along with its context. Its antigen is unknown. The sample carries other DNA sequences with the same CDR3. Profiling relied on immunoSEQ multiplex PCR, and the TCRdb table lists in-frame clones only, not all of them. The profile covers about 550,000 clones, with around 95% appearing a single time and 0.11% taken by the ten largest. The germline CDR1 and CDR2 sequences are SEHNR and FQNEAQ (reference sequence). V shed 1 base and J shed 10 bases, with 5 bases lying between them. This CDR3 is built from 11 residues. This sample was taken from a study of shared clonotypes between healthy human individuals. Study conclusions and caveats: Donor clonotype sharing was expected to depend on sequencing depth.

Selected positively for CCR7 and CD45RO-negative, naive CD8 cells excluded terminally differentiated effector memory CD45RA+ cells. None of the donors, who were healthy HIV-negative adults, had recently had acute infections or vaccinations. This chain links TRBV7-9 with TRBJ2-1; D is unresolved. The receptor comes from a woman between 25 and 40 years old in good health. The specimen sequenced was naive CD8+ T cells sorted from blood. The CDR3 nucleotides read TGTGCCAGCAGCTTAGGGCGGGAGCAGTTCTTC. It translates to CASSLGREQFF.